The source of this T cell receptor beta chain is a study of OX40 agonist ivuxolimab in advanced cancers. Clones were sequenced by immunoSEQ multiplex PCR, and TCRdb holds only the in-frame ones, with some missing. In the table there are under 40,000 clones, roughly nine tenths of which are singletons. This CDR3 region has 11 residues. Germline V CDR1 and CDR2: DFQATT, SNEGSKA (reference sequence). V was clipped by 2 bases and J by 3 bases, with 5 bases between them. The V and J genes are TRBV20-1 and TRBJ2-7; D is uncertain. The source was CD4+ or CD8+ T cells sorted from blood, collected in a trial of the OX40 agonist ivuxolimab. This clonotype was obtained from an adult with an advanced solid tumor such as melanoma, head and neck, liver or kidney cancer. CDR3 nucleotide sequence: TGCAGTGCTAGACCGAACTACGAGCAGTACTTC. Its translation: CSARPNYEQYF.